Listed here are 2 T cell receptor beta chains from one sample, sequenced in a study of T-cell memory formation after mild COVID-19. Each CDR3 protein gets one entry after TCRdb re-called the 5' RACE reads with MiXCR. The sample lists 200,000 to 250,000 distinct CDR3 sequences, just over 9.5% occurring once. The sequenced sample was PBMCs or a T cell subset sorted from them (not recorded which). The source of these receptors is a man between 18 and 29 years old who had mild COVID-19 (a few samples of this study predate the infection). Cell type and time point are not known.

This clonotype was seen many times. V is TRBV4-1 and J is TRBJ2-5; TRBD2 matches 8 bases. The CDR3 is 13 amino acids. Trimming cost V 0 bases and J 13 bases; bases outside gene matches: 7. Germline CDR1 and CDR2: MGHRA and YSYEKL. CDR3 DNA: TGCGCCAGCAGCCAAGATCGGGGGGGACGGAGGTACTTC. This sequence encodes CASSQDRGGRRYF.

This clonotype was picked up a small number of times. The chain recombines TRBV4-1 with TRBJ2-3, with D possibly being TRBD1 (5 bases). V lost 5 bases, J lost 4 bases, and 22 bases lay in between. Per germline, CDR1 MGHRA and CDR2 YSYEKL. There are 17 residues in the CDR3. DNA of the CDR3: TGCGCCAGCAGCTACCGCCCCCGGACACTCCGCCCAGATACGCAGTATTTT. It codes for CASSYRPRTLRPDTQYF.